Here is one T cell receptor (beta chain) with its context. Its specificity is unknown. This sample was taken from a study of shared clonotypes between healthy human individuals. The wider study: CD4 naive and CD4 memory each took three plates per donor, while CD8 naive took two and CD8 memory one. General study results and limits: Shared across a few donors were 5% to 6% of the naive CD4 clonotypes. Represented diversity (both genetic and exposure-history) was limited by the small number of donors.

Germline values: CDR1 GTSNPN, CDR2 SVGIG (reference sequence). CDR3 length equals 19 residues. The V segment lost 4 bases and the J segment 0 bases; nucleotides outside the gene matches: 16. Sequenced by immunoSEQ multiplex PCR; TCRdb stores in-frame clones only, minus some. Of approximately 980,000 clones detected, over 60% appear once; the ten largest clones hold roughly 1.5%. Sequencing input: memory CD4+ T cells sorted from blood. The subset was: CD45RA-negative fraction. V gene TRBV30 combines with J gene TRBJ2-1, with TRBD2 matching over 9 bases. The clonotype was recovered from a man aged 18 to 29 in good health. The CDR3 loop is CAWKGGASGMTTSYNEQFF. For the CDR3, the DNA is TGTGCCTGGAAGGGGGGGGCTAGCGGGATGACCACCTCCTACAATGAGCAGTTCTTC.